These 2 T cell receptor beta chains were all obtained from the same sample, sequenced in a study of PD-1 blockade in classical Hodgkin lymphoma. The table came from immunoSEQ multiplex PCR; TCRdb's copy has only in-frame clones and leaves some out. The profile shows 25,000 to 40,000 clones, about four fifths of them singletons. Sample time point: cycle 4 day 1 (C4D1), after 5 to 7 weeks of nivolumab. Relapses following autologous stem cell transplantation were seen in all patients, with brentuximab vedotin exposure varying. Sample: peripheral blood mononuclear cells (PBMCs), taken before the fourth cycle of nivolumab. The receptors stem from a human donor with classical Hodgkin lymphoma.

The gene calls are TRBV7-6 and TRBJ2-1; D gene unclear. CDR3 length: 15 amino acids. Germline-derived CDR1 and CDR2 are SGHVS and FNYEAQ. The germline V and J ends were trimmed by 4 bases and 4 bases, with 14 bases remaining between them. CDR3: CASSSLGREYNEQFF. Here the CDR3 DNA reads TGTGCCAGCAGCTCGCTAGGACGAGAATACAATGAGCAGTTCTTC.

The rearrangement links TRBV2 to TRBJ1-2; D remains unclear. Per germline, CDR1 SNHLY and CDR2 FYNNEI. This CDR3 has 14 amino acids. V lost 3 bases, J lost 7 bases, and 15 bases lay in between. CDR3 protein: CASSDGLLWGGYTF. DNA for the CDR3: TGTGCCAGCAGTGATGGACTGTTGTGGGGTGGCTACACCTTC.